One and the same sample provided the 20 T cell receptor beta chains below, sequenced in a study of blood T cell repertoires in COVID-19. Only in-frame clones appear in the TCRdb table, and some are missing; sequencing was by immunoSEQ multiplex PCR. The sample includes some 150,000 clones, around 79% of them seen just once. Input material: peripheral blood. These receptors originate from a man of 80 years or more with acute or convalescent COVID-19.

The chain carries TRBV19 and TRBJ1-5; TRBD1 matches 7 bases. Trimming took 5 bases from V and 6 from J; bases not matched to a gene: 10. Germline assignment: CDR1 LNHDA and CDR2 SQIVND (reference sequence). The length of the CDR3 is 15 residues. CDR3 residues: CASSFSGQVGQPQHF. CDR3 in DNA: TGTGCCAGTAGTTTCTCAGGACAGGTGGGTCAGCCCCAGCATTTT. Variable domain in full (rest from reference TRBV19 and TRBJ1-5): DGGITQSPKYLFRKEGQNVTLSCEQNLNHDAMYWYRQDPGQGLRLIYYSQIVNDFQKGDIAEGYSVSREKKESFPLTVTSAQKNPTAFYLCASSFSGQVGQPQHFGDGTRLSIL.

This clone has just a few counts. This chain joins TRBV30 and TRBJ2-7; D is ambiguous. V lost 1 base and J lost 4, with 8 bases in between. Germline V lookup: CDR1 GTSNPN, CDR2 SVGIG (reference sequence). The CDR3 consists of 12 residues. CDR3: CAWSATLYEQYF. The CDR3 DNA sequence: TGTGCCTGGAGTGCGACACTTTACGAGCAGTACTTC. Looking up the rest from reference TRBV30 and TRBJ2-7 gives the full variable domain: SQTIHQWPATLVQPVGSPLSLECTVEGTSNPNLYWYRQAAGRGLQLLFYSVGIGQISSEVPQNLSASRPQDRQFILSSKKLLLSDSGFYLCAWSATLYEQYFGPGTRLTVT.

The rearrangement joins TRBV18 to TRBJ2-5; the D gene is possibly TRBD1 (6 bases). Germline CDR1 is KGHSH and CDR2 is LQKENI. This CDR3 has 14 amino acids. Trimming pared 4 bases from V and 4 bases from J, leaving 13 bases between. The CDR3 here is CASSQLQGTETQYF. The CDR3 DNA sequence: TGTGCCAGCTCACAACTACAGGGTACAGAGACCCAGTACTTC.

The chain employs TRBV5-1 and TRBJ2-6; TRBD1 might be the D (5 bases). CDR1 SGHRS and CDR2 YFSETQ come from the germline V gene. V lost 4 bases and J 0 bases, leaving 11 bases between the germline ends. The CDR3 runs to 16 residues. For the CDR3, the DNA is TGCGCCAGCAGCAGGGGAACACGCTCTGGGGCCAACGTCCTGACTTTC. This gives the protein CASSRGTRSGANVLTF.

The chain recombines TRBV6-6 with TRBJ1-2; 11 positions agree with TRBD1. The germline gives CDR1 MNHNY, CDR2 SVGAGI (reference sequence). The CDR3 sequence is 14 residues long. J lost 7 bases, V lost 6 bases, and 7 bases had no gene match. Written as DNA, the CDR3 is TGTGCCAGCAGCGAGGACAGGGGGCGAGTTGGCTACACCTTC. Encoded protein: CASSEDRGRVGYTF.

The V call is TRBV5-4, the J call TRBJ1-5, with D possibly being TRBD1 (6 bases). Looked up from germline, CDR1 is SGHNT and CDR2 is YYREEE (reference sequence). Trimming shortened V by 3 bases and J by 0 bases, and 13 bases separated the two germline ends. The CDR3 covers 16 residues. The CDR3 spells CASSSWVRGSNQPQHF. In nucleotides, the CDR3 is TGTGCCAGCAGCTCTTGGGTCAGGGGTAGCAATCAGCCCCAGCATTTT.

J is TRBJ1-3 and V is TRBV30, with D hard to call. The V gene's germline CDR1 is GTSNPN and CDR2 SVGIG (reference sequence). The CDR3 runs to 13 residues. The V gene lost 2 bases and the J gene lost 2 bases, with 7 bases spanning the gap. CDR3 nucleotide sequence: TGTGCCTGGAGTCCGACTGCTGGAAACACCATATATTTT. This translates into CAWSPTAGNTIYF. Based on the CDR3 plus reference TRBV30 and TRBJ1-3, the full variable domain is SQTIHQWPATLVQPVGSPLSLECTVEGTSNPNLYWYRQAAGRGLQLLFYSVGIGQISSEVPQNLSASRPQDRQFILSSKKLLLSDSGFYLCAWSPTAGNTIYFGEGSWLTVV.

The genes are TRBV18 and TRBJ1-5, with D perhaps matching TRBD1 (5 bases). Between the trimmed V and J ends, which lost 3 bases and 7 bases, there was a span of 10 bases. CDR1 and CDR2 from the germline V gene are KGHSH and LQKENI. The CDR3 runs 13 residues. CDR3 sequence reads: CASSPAGGQPQHF. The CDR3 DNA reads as TGTGCCAGCTCACCGGCCGGGGGGCAGCCCCAGCATTTT.

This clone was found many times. CDR3 sequence (DNA): TGTGCCAGTAGTATCGCCGGTGGGGGCGTAAATTCACCCCTCCACTTT. This encodes CASSIAGGGVNSPLHF. The chain couples TRBV19 to TRBJ1-6; TRBD1 might be the D (6 bases). Germline assignment: CDR1 LNHDA and CDR2 SQIVND (reference sequence). The CDR3 length is 16 residues. Trimming stripped 3 bases from V and 7 bases from J, with 16 bases between.

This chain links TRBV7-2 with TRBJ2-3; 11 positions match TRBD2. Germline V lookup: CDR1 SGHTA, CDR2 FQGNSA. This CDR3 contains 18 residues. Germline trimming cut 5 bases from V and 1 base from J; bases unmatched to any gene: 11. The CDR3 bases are TGTGCCAGCAGCCCGCTCCTCTCGACTAGCGGGGGCACAGATACGCAGTATTTT. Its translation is CASSPLLSTSGGTDTQYF.

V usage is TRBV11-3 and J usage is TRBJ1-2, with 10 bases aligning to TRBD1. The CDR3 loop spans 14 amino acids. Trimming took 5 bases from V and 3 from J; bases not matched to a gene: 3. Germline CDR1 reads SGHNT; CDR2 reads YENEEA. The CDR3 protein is CASSLGTGDYGYTF. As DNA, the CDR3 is TGTGCCAGCAGCCTCGGGACAGGGGACTATGGCTACACCTTC.

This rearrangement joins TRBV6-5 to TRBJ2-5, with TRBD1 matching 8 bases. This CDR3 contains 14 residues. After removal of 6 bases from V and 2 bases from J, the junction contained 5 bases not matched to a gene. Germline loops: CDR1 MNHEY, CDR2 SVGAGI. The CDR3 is CASRLTGAQETQYF. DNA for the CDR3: TGTGCCAGCAGACTGACAGGGGCACAAGAGACCCAGTACTTC.

The CDR3 sequence is CATSVGRVDTEAFF. DNA of the CDR3: TGTGCCACCAGCGTTGGCAGGGTAGACACTGAAGCTTTCTTT. The chain employs TRBV27 and TRBJ1-1; a weak D match, TRBD1 (5 bases). The V gene lost 10 bases and the J gene lost 3 bases, with 18 bases spanning the gap. The CDR3 is 14 amino acids. CDR1 and CDR2 from the germline V gene are MNHEY and SMNVEV (reference sequence).

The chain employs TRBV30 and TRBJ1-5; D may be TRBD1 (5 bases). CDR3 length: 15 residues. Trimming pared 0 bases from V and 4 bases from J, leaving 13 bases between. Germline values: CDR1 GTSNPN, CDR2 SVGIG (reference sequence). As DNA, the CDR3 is TGTGCCTGGAGTGTACGGGTGGGGCGGAATCAGCCCCAGCATTTT. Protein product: CAWSVRVGRNQPQHF. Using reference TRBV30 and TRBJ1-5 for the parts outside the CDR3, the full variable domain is SQTIHQWPATLVQPVGSPLSLECTVEGTSNPNLYWYRQAAGRGLQLLFYSVGIGQISSEVPQNLSASRPQDRQFILSSKKLLLSDSGFYLCAWSVRVGRNQPQHFGDGTRLSIL.

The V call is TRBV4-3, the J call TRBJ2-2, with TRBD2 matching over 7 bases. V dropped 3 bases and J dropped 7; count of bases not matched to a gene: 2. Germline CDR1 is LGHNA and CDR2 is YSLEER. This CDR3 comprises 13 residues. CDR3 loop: CASSQGGFGELFF. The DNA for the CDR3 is TGCGCCAGCAGCCAGGGGGGGTTCGGGGAGCTGTTTTTT.

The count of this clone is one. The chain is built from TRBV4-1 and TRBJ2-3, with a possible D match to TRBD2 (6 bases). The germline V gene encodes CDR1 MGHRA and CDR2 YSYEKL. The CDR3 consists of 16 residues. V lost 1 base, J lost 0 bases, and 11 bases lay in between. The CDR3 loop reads CASSQVSGTSTDTQYF. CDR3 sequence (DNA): TGCGCCAGCAGCCAAGTATCCGGGACTAGCACAGATACGCAGTATTTT.

CDR3 region: CASSLVFNSEQYV. DNA of the CDR3: TGCGCCAGCAGCTTGGTTTTCAATTCCGAGCAGTACGTC. The V and J genes are TRBV5-1 and TRBJ2-7, with D hard to call. Trimming took 0 bases from V and 6 from J, leaving 10 bases between them. The CDR3 sequence is 13 residues long. Per germline, CDR1 SGHRS and CDR2 YFSETQ.

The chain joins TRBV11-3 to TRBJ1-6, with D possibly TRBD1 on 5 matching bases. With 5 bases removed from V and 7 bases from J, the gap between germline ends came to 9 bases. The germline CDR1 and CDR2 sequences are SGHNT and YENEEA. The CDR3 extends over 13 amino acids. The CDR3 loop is CASSLGRNSPLHF. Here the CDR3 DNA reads TGTGCCAGCAGCCTGGGGCGGAATTCACCCCTCCACTTT.

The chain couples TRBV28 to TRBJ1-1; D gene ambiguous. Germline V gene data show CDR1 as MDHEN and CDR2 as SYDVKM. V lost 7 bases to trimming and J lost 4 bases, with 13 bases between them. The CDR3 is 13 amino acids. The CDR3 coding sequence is TGTGCCAGCACCTCACCTCCGGTCACTGAAGCTTTCTTT. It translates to CASTSPPVTEAFF.

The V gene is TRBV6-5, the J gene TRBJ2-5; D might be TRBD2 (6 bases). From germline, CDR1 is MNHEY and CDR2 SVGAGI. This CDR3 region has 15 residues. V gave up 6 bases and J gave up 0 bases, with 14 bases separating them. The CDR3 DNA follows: TGTGCCAGCAGGGGGGGTTTCGGGTACCAAGAGACCCAGTACTTC. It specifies CASRGGFGYQETQYF.